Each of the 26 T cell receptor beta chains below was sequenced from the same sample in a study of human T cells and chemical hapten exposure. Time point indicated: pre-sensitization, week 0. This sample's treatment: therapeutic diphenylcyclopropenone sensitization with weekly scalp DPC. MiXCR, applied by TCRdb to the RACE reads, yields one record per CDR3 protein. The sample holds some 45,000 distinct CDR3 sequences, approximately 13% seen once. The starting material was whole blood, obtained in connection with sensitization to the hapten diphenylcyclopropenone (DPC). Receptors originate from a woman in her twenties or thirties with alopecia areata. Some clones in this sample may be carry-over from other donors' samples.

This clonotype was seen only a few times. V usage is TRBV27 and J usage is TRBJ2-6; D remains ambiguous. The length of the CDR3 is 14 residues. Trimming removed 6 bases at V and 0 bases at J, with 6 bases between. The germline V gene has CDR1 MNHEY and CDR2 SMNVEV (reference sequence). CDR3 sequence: CASSHHSGANVLTF. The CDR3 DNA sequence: TGTGCCAGCAGCCACCACTCTGGGGCCAACGTCCTGACTTTC.

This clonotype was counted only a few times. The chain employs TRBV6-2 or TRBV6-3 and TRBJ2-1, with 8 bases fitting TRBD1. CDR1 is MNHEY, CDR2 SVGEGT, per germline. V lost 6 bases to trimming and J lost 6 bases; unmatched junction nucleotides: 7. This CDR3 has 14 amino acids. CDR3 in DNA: TGTGCCAGCAGACCCTCCGGGACAGGCAATGAGCAGTTCTTC. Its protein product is CASRPSGTGNEQFF.

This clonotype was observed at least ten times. CDR3 bases: TGTGCCAGCAGCCTCGCGAGGACAGATACGCAGTATTTT. It translates to CASSLARTDTQYF. The chain has TRBV7-2 and TRBJ2-3; no reliable D call. This CDR3 is built from 13 residues. The ends were cut back, 5 bases at V and 3 bases at J, with 9 bases in the middle. Germline V CDR1 and CDR2: SGHTA, FQGNSA.

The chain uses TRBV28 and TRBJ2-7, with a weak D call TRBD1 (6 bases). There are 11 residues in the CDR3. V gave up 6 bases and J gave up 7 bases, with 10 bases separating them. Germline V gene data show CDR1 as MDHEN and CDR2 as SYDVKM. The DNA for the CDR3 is TGTGCCAGCAGCGCAGGGGTAGAGCAGTACTTC. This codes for CASSAGVEQYF.

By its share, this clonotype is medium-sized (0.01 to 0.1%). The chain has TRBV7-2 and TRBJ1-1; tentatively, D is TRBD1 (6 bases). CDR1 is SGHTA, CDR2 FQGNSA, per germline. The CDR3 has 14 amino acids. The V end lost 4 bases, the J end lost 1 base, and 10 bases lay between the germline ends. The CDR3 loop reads CASSSDSSNTEAFF. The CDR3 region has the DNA TGTGCCAGCAGCTCGGACAGTTCGAACACTGAAGCTTTCTTT.

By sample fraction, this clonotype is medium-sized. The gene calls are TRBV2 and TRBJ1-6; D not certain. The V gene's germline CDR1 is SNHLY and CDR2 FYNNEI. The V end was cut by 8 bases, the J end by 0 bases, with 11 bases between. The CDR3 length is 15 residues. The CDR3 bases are TGTGCCAGCTCCCGGGCTAGCTCCTATAATTCACCCCTCCACTTT. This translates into CASSRASSYNSPLHF. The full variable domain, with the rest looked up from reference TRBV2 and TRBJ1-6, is EPEVTQTPSHQVTQMGQEVILRCVPISNHLYFYWYRQILGQKVEFLVSFYNNEISEKSEIFDDQFSVERPDGSNFTLKIRSTKLEDSAMYFCASSRASSYNSPLHFGNGTRLTVT.

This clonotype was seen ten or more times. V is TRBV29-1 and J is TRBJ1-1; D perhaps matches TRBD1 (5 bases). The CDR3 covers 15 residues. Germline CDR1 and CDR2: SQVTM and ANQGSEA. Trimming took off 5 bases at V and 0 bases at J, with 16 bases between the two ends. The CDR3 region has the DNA TGCAGCGTTTCCCCGGGATGGGGGATGAACACTGAAGCTTTCTTT. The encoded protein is CSVSPGWGMNTEAFF.

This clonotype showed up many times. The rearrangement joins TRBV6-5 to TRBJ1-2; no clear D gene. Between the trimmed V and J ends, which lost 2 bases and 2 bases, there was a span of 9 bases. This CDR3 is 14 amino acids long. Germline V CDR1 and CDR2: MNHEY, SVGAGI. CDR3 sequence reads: CASSYLGSNYGYTF. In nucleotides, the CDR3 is TGTGCCAGCAGTTACCTTGGCAGCAACTATGGCTACACCTTC.

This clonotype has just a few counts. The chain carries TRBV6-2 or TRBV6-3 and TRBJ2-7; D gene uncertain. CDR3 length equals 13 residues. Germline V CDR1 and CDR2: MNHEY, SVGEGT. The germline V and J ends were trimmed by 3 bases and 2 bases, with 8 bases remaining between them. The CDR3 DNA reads TGTGCCAGCAGTTATGCCCGCACCTACGAGCAGTACTTC. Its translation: CASSYARTYEQYF.

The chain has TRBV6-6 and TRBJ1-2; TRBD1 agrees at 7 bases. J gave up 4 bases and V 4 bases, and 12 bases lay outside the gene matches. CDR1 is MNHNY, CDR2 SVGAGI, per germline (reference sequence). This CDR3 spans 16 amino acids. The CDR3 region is CASSFSEGTEIYGYTF. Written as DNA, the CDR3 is TGTGCCAGCAGTTTCTCAGAAGGGACAGAGATCTATGGCTACACCTTC.

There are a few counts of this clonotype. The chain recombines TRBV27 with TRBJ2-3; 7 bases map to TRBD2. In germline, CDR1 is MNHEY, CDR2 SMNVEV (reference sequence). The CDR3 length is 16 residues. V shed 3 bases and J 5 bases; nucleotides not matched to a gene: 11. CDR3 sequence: CASSFVTGGSEDTQYF. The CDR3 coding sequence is TGTGCCAGCAGTTTTGTGACGGGAGGTAGTGAAGATACGCAGTATTTT.

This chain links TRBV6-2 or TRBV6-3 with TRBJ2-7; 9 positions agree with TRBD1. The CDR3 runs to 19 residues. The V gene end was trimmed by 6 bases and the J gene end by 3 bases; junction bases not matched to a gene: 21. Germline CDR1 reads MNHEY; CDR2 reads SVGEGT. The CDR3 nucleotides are TGTGCCAGCAGATTCGCAGGGACAGGGCCTGGTTCGGGCTACTACGAGCAGTACTTC. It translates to CASRFAGTGPGSGYYEQYF.

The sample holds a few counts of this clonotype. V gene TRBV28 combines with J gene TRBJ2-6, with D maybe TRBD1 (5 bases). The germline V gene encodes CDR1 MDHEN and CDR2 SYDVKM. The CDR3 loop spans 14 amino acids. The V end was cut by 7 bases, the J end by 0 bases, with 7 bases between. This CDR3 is CASTGNSGANVLTF. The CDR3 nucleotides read TGTGCCAGCACAGGGAACTCTGGGGCCAACGTCCTGACTTTC.

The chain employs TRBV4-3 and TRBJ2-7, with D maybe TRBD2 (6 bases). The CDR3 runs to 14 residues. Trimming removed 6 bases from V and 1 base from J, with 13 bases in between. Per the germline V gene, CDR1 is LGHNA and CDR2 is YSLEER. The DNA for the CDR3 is TGCGCCAGCAGACCCGAGGCGGGGTCCTACGAGCAGTACTTC. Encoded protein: CASRPEAGSYEQYF.

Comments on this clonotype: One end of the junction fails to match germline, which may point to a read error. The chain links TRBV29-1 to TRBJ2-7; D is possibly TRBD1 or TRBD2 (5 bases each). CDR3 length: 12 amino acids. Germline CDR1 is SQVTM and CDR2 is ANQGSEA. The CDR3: CSVGTFMGEQYF. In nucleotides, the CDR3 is TGTAGCGTTGGGACCTTCATGGGGGAGCAGTACTTC.

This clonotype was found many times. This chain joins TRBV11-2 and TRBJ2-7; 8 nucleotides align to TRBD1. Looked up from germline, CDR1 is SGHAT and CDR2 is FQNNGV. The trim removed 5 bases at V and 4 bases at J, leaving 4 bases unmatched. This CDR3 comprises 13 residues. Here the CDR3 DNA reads TGTGCCAGCAGCAAAAACAGGGGGTACGAGCAGTACTTC. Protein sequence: CASSKNRGYEQYF.

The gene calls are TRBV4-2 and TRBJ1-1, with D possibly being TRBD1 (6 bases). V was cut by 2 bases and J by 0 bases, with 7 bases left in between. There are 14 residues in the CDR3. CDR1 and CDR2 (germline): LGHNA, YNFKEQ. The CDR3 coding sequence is TGTGCCAGCAGCCAACAGGGGTTGAACACTGAAGCTTTCTTT. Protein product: CASSQQGLNTEAFF.

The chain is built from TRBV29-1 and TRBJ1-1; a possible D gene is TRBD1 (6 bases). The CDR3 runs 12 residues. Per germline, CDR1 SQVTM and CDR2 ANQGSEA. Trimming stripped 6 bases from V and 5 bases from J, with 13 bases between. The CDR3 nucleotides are TGCAGCGTGGCCCGAGGGGGGACTGAAGCTTTCTTT. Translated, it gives CSVARGGTEAFF. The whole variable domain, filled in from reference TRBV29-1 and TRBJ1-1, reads SAVISQKPSRDICQRGTSLTIQCQVDSQVTMMFWYRQQPGQSLTLIATANQGSEATYESGFVIDKFPISRPNLTFSTLTVSNMSPEDSSIYLCSVARGGTEAFFGQGTRLTVV.

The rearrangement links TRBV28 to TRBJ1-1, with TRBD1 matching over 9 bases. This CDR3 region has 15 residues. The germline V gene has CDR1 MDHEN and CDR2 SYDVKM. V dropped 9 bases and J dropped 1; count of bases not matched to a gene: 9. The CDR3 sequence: CASSGTGLGNTEAFF. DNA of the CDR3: TGTGCCAGTTCCGGGACAGGGCTAGGGAACACTGAAGCTTTCTTT.

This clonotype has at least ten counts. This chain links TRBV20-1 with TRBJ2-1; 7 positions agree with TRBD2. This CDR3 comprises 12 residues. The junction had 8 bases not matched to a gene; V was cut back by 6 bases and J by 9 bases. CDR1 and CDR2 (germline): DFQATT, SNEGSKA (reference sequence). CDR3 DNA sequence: TGCAGTGCGATGGGGGGGGTTGGTGAGCAGTTCTTC. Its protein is CSAMGGVGEQFF.

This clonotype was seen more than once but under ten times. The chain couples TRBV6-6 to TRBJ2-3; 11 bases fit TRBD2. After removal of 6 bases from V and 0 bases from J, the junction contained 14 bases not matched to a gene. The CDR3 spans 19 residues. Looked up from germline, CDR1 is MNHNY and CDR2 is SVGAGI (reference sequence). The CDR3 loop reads CASRPIAGGPGASTDTQYF. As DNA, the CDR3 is TGTGCCAGCAGACCAATAGCGGGAGGGCCGGGCGCTAGCACAGATACGCAGTATTTT.

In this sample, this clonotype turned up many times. Here the CDR3 reads CASSPRTASGYTF. CDR3 DNA: TGTGCCAGCTCACCTAGGACAGCCTCCGGCTACACCTTC. The rearrangement uses TRBV18 and TRBJ1-2, with D perhaps TRBD1 (6 bases). The CDR3 runs to 13 residues. Germline V lookup: CDR1 KGHSH, CDR2 LQKENI. V lost 3 bases to trimming and J lost 8 bases, with 13 bases between them. The variable domain in full, with the rest retrieved from reference TRBV18 and TRBJ1-2, is NAGVMQNPRHLVRRRGQEARLRCSPMKGHSHVYWYRQLPEEGLKFMVYLQKENIIDESGMPKERFSAEFPKEGPSILRIQQVVRGDSAAYFCASSPRTASGYTFGSGTRLTVV.

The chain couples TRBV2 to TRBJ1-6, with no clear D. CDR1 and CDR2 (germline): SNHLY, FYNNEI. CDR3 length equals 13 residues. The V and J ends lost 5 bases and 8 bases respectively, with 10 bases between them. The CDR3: CASSLSRDSPLHF. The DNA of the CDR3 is TGTGCCAGCAGTCTCTCCCGGGATTCACCCCTCCACTTT.

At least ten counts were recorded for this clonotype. The CDR3 bases are TGTGCCAGCAGGGGGACAGGAGGCTTGTGGCAGCCCCAGCATTTT. Protein product: CASRGTGGLWQPQHF. The rearrangement joins TRBV2 to TRBJ1-5; 8 bases align to TRBD1. The germline gives CDR1 SNHLY, CDR2 FYNNEI. The CDR3 sequence is 15 residues long. Trimming removed 6 bases from V and 7 bases from J; junction bases left unmatched: 11. Supplemented by reference TRBV2 and TRBJ1-5, the full variable domain reads EPEVTQTPSHQVTQMGQEVILRCVPISNHLYFYWYRQILGQKVEFLVSFYNNEISEKSEIFDDQFSVERPDGSNFTLKIRSTKLEDSAMYFCASRGTGGLWQPQHFGDGTRLSIL.

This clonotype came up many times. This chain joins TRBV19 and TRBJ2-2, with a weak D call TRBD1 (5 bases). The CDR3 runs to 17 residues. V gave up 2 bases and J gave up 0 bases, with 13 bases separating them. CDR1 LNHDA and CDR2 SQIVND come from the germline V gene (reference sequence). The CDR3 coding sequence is TGTGCCAGTAGTATAAAGGGCAGGGTGACGAACACCGGGGAGCTGTTTTTT. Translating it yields CASSIKGRVTNTGELFF.

CDR3 residues: CASSHQAGGTDTQYF. In DNA form, the CDR3 reads TGCGCCAGCAGCCACCAAGCGGGAGGCACAGATACGCAGTATTTT. The chain employs TRBV4-3 and TRBJ2-3; TRBD2 aligns across 8 bases. This CDR3 spans 15 amino acids. The junction had 3 bases not matched to a gene; V was cut back by 3 bases and J by 1 base. The germline gives CDR1 LGHNA, CDR2 YSLEER.